This is a list of T cell receptor beta chains from one sample in a study of blood T cells in healthy people across ages. TCRdb independently ran MiXCR on the 5' RACE reads; one entry per CDR3 protein. The repertoire has approximately 1.5 million distinct CDR3 sequences, approximately 42% of them found once; the top ten carry approximately 4.1%. Specimen: blood. Receptors originate from a woman between 18 and 29 years old in good health. Both conserved end residues are part of each CDR3. D genes are given only for firm matches. For some rows the clone size is stated as once, few or many, or as a class when expanded; others skip it.

TRBV4-1	TRBJ1-1	few	NA	CASSQEGGLNTEAFF	TGCGCCAGCAGCCAAGAAGGGGGGCTGAACACTGAAGCTTTCTTT
TRBV12-3/TRBV12-4	TRBJ1-2	NA	TRBD1	CASSLLVTGGAVPNGYTF	TGTGCCAGCAGTTTATTAGTGACAGGGGGCGCAGTACCTAATGGCTACACCTTC
TRBV21-1	TRBJ1-4	few	NA	CANAERTEKLFF	TGTGCCAACGCAGAACGGACTGAAAAACTGTTTTTT
TRBV7-2	TRBJ2-3	NA	NA	CASSQRPPGTTDTQYF	TGTGCCAGCAGCCAGCGCCCCCCAGGTACCACAGATACGCAGTATTTT
TRBV20-1	TRBJ2-1	NA	NA	CSAPQASRGYEQFF	TGCAGTGCTCCGCAAGCATCGCGAGGGTATGAGCAGTTCTTC
TRBV6-5	TRBJ1-6	few	NA	CASSYSGHNNSPLHF	TGTGCCAGCAGTTACTCTGGACACAATAATTCACCCCTCCACTTT
TRBV20-1	TRBJ1-1	NA	NA	CSARITTGNTEAFF	TGCAGTGCTAGAATTACAACAGGGAACACTGAAGCTTTCTTT
TRBV7-2	TRBJ2-7	many	TRBD1	CASSMGDRVYNEQYF	TGTGCCAGCAGTATGGGAGACAGGGTATACAATGAGCAGTACTTC
TRBV6-6	TRBJ1-2	NA	TRBD1	CASIGGQLVNYGYTF	TGTGCCAGCATCGGGGGACAGCTTGTTAACTATGGCTACACCTTC
TRBV7-2	TRBJ2-3	NA	TRBD2	CASSLALRTRPPDTQYF	TGTGCCAGCAGCTTAGCGCTCAGGACTAGGCCCCCAGATACGCAGTATTTT
TRBV12-3/TRBV12-4	TRBJ1-1	NA	TRBD1	CASSFNPRETGGLDTEAFF	TGTGCCAGCAGTTTTAACCCCCGGGAGACAGGGGGATTGGACACTGAAGCTTTCTTT
TRBV13	TRBJ2-1	many	NA	CASSPSGNEQFF	TGTGCCAGCAGTCCTTCAGGAAATGAGCAGTTCTTC
TRBV4-1	TRBJ2-1	NA	NA	CASSQEYEQFF	TGCGCCAGCAGCCAGGAGTATGAGCAGTTCTTC
TRBV20-1	TRBJ1-5	NA	NA	CSALEEGNQPQHF	TGCAGTGCCTTAGAAGAGGGCAATCAGCCCCAGCATTTT
TRBV29-1	TRBJ2-1	NA	NA	CSVEGRGSETQFF	TGCAGCGTTGAAGGCCGGGGTTCGGAGACCCAGTTCTTC
TRBV7-2	TRBJ2-7	few	NA	CASSLVSSGPPYEQYF	TGTGCCAGCAGCTTAGTTAGTTCGGGACCACCTTACGAGCAGTACTTC
TRBV6-2/TRBV6-3	TRBJ1-1	NA	TRBD1	CASRLQGSGTEAFF	TGTGCCAGCAGACTACAGGGGAGTGGTACTGAAGCTTTCTTT
TRBV7-2	TRBJ1-5	few	TRBD1	CASTLVGQVNQPQHF	TGTGCCAGCACCCTAGTGGGACAGGTCAATCAGCCCCAGCATTTT